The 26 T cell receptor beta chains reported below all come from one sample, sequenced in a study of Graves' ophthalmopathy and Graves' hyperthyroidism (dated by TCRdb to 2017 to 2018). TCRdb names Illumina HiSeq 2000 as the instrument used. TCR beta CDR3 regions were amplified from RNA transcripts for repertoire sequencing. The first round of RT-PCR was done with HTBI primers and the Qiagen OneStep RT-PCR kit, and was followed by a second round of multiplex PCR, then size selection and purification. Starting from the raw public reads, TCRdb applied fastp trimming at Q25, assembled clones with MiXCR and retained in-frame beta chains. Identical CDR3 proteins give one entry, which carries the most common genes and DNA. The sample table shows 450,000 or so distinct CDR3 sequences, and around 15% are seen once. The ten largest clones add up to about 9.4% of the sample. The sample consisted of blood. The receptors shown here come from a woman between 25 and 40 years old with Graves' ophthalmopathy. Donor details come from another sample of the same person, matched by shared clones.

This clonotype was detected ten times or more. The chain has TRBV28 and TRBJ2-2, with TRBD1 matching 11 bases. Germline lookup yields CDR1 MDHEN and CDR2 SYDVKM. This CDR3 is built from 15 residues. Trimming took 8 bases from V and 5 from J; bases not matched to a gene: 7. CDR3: CASGSGTGGTGELFF. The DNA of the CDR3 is TGTGCCAGCGGTTCCGGGACAGGGGGTACCGGGGAGCTGTTTTTT.

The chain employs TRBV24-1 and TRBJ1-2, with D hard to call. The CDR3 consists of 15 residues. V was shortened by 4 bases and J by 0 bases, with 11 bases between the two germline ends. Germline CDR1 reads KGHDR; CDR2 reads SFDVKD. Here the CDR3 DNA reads TGTGCCACCAGTGAATCGAACGGAGCTAACTATGGCTACACCTTC. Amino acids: CATSESNGANYGYTF.

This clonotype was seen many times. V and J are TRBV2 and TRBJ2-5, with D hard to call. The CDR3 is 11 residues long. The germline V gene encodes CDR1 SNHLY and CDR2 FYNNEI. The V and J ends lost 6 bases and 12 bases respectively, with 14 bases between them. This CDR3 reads CASSPEGPKYF. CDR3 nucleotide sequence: TGTGCCAGCAGCCCAGAAGGACCGAAGTACTTC.

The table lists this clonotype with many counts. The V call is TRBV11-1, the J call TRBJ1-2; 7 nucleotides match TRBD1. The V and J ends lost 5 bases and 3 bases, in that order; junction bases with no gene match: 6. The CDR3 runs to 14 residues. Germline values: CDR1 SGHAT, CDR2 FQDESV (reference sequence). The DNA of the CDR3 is TGTGCCAGCAGCCCCTCAGGGACAGACTATGGCTACACCTTC. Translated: CASSPSGTDYGYTF.

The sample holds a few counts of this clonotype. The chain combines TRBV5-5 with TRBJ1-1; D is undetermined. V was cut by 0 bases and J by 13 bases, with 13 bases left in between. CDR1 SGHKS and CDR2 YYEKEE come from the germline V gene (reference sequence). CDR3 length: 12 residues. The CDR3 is CASSLEAGMGFF. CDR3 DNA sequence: TGTGCCAGCAGCTTGGAAGCGGGGATGGGTTTCTTT.

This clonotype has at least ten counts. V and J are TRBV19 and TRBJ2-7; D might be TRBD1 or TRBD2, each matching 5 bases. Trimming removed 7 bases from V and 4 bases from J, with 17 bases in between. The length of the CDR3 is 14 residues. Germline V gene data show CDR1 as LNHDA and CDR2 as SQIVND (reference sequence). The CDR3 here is CASTLRDGLYEQYF. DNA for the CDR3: TGTGCCAGTACTCTCCGGGACGGGCTATACGAGCAGTACTTC. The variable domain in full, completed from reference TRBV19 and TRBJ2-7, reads DGGITQSPKYLFRKEGQNVTLSCEQNLNHDAMYWYRQDPGQGLRLIYYSQIVNDFQKGDIAEGYSVSREKKESFPLTVTSAQKNPTAFYLCASTLRDGLYEQYFGPGTRLTVT.

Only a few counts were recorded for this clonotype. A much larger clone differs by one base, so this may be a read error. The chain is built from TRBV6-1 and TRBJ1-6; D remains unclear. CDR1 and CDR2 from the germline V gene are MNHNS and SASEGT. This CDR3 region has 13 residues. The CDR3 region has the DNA TGTGCCAGCAGTGAGGGGAGAGGGTCACACCTCCACTTT. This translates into CASSEGRGSHLHF.

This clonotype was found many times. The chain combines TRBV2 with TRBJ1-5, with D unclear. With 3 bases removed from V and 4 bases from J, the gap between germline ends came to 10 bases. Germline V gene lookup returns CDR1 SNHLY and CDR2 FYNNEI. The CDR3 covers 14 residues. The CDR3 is CASSETWINQPQHF. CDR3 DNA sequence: TGTGCCAGCAGTGAGACGTGGATAAATCAGCCCCAGCATTTT. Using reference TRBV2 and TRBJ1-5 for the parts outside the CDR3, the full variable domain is EPEVTQTPSHQVTQMGQEVILRCVPISNHLYFYWYRQILGQKVEFLVSFYNNEISEKSEIFDDQFSVERPDGSNFTLKIRSTKLEDSAMYFCASSETWINQPQHFGDGTRLSIL.

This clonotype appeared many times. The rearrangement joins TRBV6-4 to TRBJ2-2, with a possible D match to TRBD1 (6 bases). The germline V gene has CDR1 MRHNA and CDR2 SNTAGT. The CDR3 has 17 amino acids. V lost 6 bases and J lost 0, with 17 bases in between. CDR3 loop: CASSPGWGPTNTGELFF. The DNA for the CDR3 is TGTGCCAGCAGCCCCGGTTGGGGGCCCACGAACACCGGGGAGCTGTTTTTT.

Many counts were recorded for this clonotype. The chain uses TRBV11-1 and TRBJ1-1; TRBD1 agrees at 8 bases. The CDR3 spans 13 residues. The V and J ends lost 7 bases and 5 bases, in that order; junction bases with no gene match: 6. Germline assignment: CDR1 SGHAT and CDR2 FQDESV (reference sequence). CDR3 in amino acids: CASKMTGATEAFF. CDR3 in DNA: TGTGCCAGCAAGATGACAGGGGCGACTGAAGCTTTCTTT.

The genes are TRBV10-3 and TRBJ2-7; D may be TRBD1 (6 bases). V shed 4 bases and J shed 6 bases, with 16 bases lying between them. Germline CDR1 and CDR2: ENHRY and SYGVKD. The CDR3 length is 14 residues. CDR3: CAISGSTGPTEQYF. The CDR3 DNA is TGTGCCATCAGTGGCTCGACAGGTCCAACCGAGCAGTACTTC.

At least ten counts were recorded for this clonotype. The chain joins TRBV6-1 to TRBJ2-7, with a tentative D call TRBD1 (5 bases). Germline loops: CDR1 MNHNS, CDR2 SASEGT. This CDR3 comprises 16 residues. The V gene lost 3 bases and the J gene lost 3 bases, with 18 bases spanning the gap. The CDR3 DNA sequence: TGTGCCAGCAGTGACCAGGGTCCCGCCCGGTACTACGAGCAGTACTTC. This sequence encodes CASSDQGPARYYEQYF.

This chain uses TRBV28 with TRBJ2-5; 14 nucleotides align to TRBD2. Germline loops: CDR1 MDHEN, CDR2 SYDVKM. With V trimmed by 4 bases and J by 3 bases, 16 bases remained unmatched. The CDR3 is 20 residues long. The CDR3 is CASSSAGLAGAFPRKETQYF. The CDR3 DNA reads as TGTGCCAGCAGTTCTGCGGGACTAGCGGGGGCCTTTCCCCGTAAAGAGACCCAGTACTTC.

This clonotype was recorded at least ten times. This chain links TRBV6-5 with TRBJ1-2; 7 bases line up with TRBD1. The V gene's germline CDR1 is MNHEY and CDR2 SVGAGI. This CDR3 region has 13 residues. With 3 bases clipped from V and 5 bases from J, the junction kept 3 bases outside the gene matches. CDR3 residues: CASSYRDSYGYTF. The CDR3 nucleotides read TGTGCCAGCAGTTATCGGGACAGTTATGGCTACACCTTC.

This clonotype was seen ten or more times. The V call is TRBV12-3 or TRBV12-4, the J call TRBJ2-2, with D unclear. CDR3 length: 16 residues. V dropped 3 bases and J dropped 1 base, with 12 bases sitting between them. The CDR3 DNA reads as TGTGCCAGCAGTTTTGTCATCTCGGGGAACACCGGGGAGCTGTTTTTT. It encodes CASSFVISGNTGELFF.

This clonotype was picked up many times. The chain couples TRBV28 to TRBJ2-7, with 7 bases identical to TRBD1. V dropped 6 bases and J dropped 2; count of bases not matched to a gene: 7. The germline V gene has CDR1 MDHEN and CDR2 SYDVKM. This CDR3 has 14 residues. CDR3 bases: TGTGCCAGCAGGAGACAGGGATTGACCTACGAGCAGTACTTC. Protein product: CASRRQGLTYEQYF.

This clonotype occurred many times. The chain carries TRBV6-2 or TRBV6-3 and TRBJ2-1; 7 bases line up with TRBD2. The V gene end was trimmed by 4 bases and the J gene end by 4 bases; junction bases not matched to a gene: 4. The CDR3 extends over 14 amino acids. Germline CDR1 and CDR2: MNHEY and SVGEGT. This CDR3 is CASSWSSGYNEQFF. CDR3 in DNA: TGTGCCAGCAGTTGGTCTAGCGGTTACAATGAGCAGTTCTTC.

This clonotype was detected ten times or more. The CDR3 here is CASSPHGPIDYEQYF. CDR3 nucleotide sequence: TGTGCCAGCAGTCCCCACGGACCTATCGACTACGAGCAGTACTTC. This chain uses TRBV28 with TRBJ2-7, with D hard to call. Germline values: CDR1 MDHEN, CDR2 SYDVKM. The ends were cut back, 5 bases at V and 3 bases at J, with 17 bases in the middle. There are 15 residues in the CDR3.

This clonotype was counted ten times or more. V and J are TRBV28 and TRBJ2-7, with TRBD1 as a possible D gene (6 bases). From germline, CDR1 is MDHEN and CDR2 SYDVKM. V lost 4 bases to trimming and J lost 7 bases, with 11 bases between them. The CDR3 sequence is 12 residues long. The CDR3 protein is CASSSSGQEQYF. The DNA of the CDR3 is TGTGCCAGCAGTTCATCCGGACAGGAGCAGTACTTC. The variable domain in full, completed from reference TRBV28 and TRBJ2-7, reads DVKVTQSSRYLVKRTGEKVFLECVQDMDHENMFWYRQDPGLGLRLIYFSYDVKMKEKGDIPEGYSVSREKKERFSLILESASTNQTSMYLCASSSSGQEQYFGPGTRLTVT.

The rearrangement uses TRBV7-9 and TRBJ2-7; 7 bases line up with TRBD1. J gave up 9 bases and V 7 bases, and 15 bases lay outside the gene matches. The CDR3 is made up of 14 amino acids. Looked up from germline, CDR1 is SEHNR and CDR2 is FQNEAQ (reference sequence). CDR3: CASTTTGPPLGQYF. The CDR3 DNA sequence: TGTGCCAGCACCACGACAGGGCCTCCTTTGGGGCAGTACTTC.

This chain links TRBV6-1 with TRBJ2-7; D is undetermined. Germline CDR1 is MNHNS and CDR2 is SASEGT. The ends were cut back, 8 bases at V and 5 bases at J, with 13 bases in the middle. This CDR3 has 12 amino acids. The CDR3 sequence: CASGEQINEQYF. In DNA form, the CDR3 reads TGTGCCAGCGGGGAACAGATCAACGAGCAGTACTTC.

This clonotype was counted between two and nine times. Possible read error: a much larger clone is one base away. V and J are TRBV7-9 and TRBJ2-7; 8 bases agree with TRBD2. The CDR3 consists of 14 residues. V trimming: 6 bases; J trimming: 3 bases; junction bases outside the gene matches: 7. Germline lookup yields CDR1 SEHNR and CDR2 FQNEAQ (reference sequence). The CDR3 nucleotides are TGTGCCAGCAGTAATAGCGGGGCATACTACGAGCAGTACGTC. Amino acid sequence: CASSNSGAYYEQYV.

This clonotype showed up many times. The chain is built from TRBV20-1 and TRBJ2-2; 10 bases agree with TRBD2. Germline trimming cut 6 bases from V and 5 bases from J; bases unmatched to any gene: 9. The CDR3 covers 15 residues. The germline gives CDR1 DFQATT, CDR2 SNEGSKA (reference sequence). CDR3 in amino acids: CSATKSGGATGELFF. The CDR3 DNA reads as TGCAGTGCCACAAAGAGCGGGGGGGCGACCGGGGAGCTGTTTTTT.

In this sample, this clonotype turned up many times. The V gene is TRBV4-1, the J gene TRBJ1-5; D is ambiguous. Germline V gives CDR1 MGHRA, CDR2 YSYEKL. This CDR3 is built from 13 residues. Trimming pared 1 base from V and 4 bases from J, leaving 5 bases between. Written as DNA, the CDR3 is TGCGCCAGCAGCCAAGTGGGGAATCAGCCCCAGCATTTT. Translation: CASSQVGNQPQHF.

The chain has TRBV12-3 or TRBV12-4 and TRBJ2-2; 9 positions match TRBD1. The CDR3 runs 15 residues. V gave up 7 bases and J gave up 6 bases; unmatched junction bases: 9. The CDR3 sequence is CASTDDRGGAGELFF. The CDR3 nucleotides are TGTGCCAGCACCGACGACAGGGGGGGAGCCGGGGAGCTGTTTTTT.

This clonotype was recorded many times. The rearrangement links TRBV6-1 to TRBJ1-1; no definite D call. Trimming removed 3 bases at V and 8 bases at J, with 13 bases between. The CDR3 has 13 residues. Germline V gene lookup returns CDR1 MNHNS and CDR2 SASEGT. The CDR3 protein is CASSDGWGREAFF. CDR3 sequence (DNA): TGTGCCAGCAGTGATGGGTGGGGTAGGGAAGCTTTCTTT.